Following are 29 T cell receptor beta chains from one sample sequenced in a study of early stage breast cancer tumors (dated by TCRdb to between 2016 and 2019). Library creation used the immunoSEQ multiplex PCR assay. Drawn from immuneACCESS, this table holds only the in-frame rearrangements with V and J called that TCRdb kept. Clones are partly lost; checked studies trace under half to an unresolved V gene and leave the rest unexplained. The sample table contains fewer than 70,000 clones; only one count was recorded for 70% to 80% of them. Around 3.2% of the sample goes to the ten largest clones. Source material: blood. These TCRs come from a person under 45 with breast cancer.

The CDR3 sequence: CASSAGAIGEKLFF. CDR3 in DNA: TGTGCCAGCAGCGCAGGGGCCATCGGGGAAAAACTGTTTTTT. This rearrangement joins TRBV5-4 to TRBJ1-4; perhaps TRBD1 as D (6 bases). V was trimmed by 4 bases and J by 8 bases, leaving 15 bases between them. Germline lookup yields CDR1 SGHNT and CDR2 YYREEE (reference sequence). The CDR3 totals 14 residues.

This chain uses TRBV6-4 with TRBJ2-6; D is perhaps TRBD1 or TRBD2 (5 bases each). V was shortened by 11 bases and J by 0 bases, with 14 bases between the two germline ends. The CDR3 runs 15 residues. The V gene's germline CDR1 is MRHNA and CDR2 SNTAGT. Written as DNA, the CDR3 is TGTGCCCTTAGTATGAGGGGCTCTGGGGCCAACGTCCTGACTTTC. The encoded protein is CALSMRGSGANVLTF.

The rearrangement links TRBV27 to TRBJ1-5; no reliable D call. Germline values: CDR1 MNHEY, CDR2 SMNVEV (reference sequence). The CDR3 is 15 amino acids. V lost 0 bases, J lost 2 bases, and 8 bases lay in between. The CDR3 loop reads CASSLSGSGNQPQHF. Written as DNA, the CDR3 is TGTGCCAGCAGTTTATCGGGATCGGGCAATCAGCCCCAGCATTTT.

V usage is TRBV4-3 and J usage is TRBJ1-1; D gene ambiguous. The CDR3 sequence is 13 residues long. Trimming stripped 4 bases from V and 1 base from J, with 7 bases between. The germline gives CDR1 LGHNA, CDR2 YSLEER. CDR3 protein: CASSLHGNTEAFF. As DNA, the CDR3 is TGCGCCAGCAGCCTACACGGGAACACTGAAGCTTTCTTT.

This sequence joins TRBV19 and TRBJ2-3; the match to TRBD2 covers 7 bases. This CDR3 comprises 19 residues. V lost 1 base and J lost 3; bases outside the gene matches: 16. The germline CDR1 and CDR2 sequences are LNHDA and SQIVND (reference sequence). CDR3 loop: CASSIGVSGGRGRTDTQYF. CDR3 bases: TGTGCCAGTAGTATAGGGGTTTCGGGCGGGAGAGGGCGTACAGATACGCAGTATTTT.

The chain has TRBV7-2 and TRBJ1-2; TRBD1 might be the D (5 bases). In germline, CDR1 is SGHTA, CDR2 FQGNSA. The CDR3 spans 15 residues. Trimming took off 5 bases at V and 4 bases at J, with 17 bases between the two ends. The CDR3 spells CASSPELVGTYGYTF. The CDR3 DNA sequence: TGTGCCAGCAGCCCCGAACTTGTGGGGACCTATGGCTACACCTTC. Full variable domain (missing parts from reference TRBV7-2 and TRBJ1-2): GAGVSQSPSNKVTEKGKDVELRCDPISGHTALYWYRQSLGQGLEFLIYFQGNSAPDKSGLPSDRFSAERTGGSVSTLTIQRTQQEDSAVYLCASSPELVGTYGYTFGSGTRLTVV.

Relative to its sample, this clone is medium-sized. The gene calls are TRBV5-1 and TRBJ2-1; D gene unclear. The germline CDR1 and CDR2 sequences are SGHRS and YFSETQ. This CDR3 region has 13 residues. Between the trimmed V and J ends, which lost 4 bases and 8 bases, there was a span of 13 bases. CDR3: CASSGMLAYEQFF. CDR3 sequence (DNA): TGCGCCAGCAGCGGAATGTTAGCCTATGAGCAGTTCTTC.

The sample holds one count of this clone. The chain recombines TRBV4-2 with TRBJ2-3; D not certain. The CDR3 totals 16 residues. The V end lost 1 base, the J end lost 0 bases, and 11 bases lay between the germline ends. Germline V lookup: CDR1 LGHNA, CDR2 YNFKEQ. CDR3 DNA sequence: TGTGCCAGCAGCCAAGTCCCGGGCGCTAGCACAGATACGCAGTATTTT. Protein sequence: CASSQVPGASTDTQYF.

The rearrangement links TRBV7-9 to TRBJ2-7; D is unclear. V was trimmed by 3 bases and J by 2 bases, leaving 17 bases between them. The germline CDR1 and CDR2 sequences are SEHNR and FQNEAQ (reference sequence). The CDR3 consists of 16 residues. In nucleotides, the CDR3 is TGTGCCAGCAGCTTTAGTGGTTCCCCTGTCCCCTACGAGCAGTACTTC. Translation: CASSFSGSPVPYEQYF.

The genes are TRBV10-1 and TRBJ2-7; tentative D call: TRBD2 (6 bases). The V end lost 2 bases, the J end lost 5 bases, and 16 bases lay between the germline ends. This CDR3 region has 15 residues. Germline V CDR1 and CDR2: WNHNN, SYGVQD (reference sequence). CDR3 nucleotide sequence: TGCGCCAGCAGTGAGCTGGGGGACTCCATCCACGAGCAGTACTTC. Its protein product is CASSELGDSIHEQYF.

The rearrangement joins TRBV19 to TRBJ2-1; the D is unclear. With 3 bases removed from V and 0 bases from J, the gap between germline ends came to 12 bases. CDR1 and CDR2 (germline): LNHDA, SQIVND (reference sequence). CDR3 size: 16 residues. CDR3 amino acids: CASSMSIAFSYNEQFF. CDR3 nucleotides: TGTGCCAGTAGTATGAGCATAGCCTTCTCCTACAATGAGCAGTTCTTC.

The CDR3 DNA reads as TGTGCCTGGAGTGGGATTAGCGGGAGCCCCCTTGAAGATACGCAGTATTTT. Its protein is CAWSGISGSPLEDTQYF. The V and J genes are TRBV30 and TRBJ2-3; 9 bases match TRBD2. V shed 1 base, J shed 5 bases, and the junction held 13 bases outside the gene matches. The CDR3 sequence is 17 residues long. CDR1 and CDR2 (germline): GTSNPN, SVGIG (reference sequence).

In this sample, this clone turned up a few times. This chain connects TRBV15 to TRBJ1-4; perhaps TRBD1 as D (6 bases). Trimming stripped 8 bases from V and 6 bases from J, with 10 bases between. The length of the CDR3 is 12 residues. Germline V gives CDR1 LNHNV, CDR2 YYDKDF (reference sequence). The CDR3 coding sequence is TGTGCCACCTCAGGGGCTGATGAAAAACTGTTTTTT. It translates to CATSGADEKLFF.

This chain uses TRBV6-1 with TRBJ1-1; the D is unclear. V lost 4 bases and J 5 bases, leaving 20 bases between the germline ends. The CDR3 sequence is 16 residues long. Germline V gives CDR1 MNHNS, CDR2 SASEGT. The chain's CDR3 is CASSAFVVVKETEAFF. The CDR3 nucleotides read TGTGCCAGCAGTGCTTTCGTGGTCGTGAAGGAGACTGAAGCTTTCTTT.

V gene TRBV7-9 combines with J gene TRBJ2-7, with 10 bases lining up with TRBD2. V lost 3 bases and J lost 4; bases outside the gene matches: 6. The CDR3 totals 15 residues. The germline V gene has CDR1 SEHNR and CDR2 FQNEAQ (reference sequence). CDR3 region: CASSLPSGSGYEQYF. The CDR3 nucleotides are TGTGCCAGCAGCTTGCCTAGCGGGAGTGGTTACGAGCAGTACTTC.

The chain employs TRBV2 and TRBJ2-3; D possibly matches TRBD1 or TRBD2 (5 bases each). CDR1 SNHLY and CDR2 FYNNEI come from the germline V gene. Deletions cut 3 bases from V and 1 base from J, with 8 bases between. The CDR3 is 14 amino acids. The CDR3 is CASSEGRGTDTQYF. Here the CDR3 DNA reads TGTGCCAGCAGTGAGGGGCGGGGCACAGATACGCAGTATTTT.

The J gene is TRBJ2-3, the V gene TRBV15; TRBD1 matches 7 bases. J gave up 2 bases and V 7 bases, and 9 bases lay outside the gene matches. This CDR3 has 15 residues. Germline-derived CDR1 and CDR2 are LNHNV and YYDKDF (reference sequence). The CDR3 bases are TGTGCCACCACGAATAGGGGGCGGTACACAGATACGCAGTATTTT. Protein product: CATTNRGRYTDTQYF. Using reference TRBV15 and TRBJ2-3 for the parts outside the CDR3, the full variable domain is DAMVIQNPRYQVTQFGKPVTLSCSQTLNHNVMYWYQQKSSQAPKLLFHYYDKDFNNEADTPDNFQSRRPNTSFCFLDIRSPGLGDTAMYLCATTNRGRYTDTQYFGPGTRLTVL.

The V gene is TRBV5-6, the J gene TRBJ2-7, with TRBD2 identical over 7 bases. V gave up 3 bases and J gave up 6 bases; unmatched junction bases: 6. This CDR3 is 13 amino acids long. CDR1 and CDR2 from the germline V gene are SGHDT and YYEEEE. The CDR3 loop is CASSSLAYGEQYF. CDR3 DNA: TGTGCCAGCAGCTCACTAGCGTACGGCGAGCAGTACTTC. Using reference TRBV5-6 and TRBJ2-7 for the parts outside the CDR3, the full variable domain is DAGVTQSPTHLIKTRGQQVTLRCSPKSGHDTVSWYQQALGQGPQFIFQYYEEEERQRGNFPDRFSGHQFPNYSSELNVNALLLGDSALYLCASSSLAYGEQYFGPGTRLTVT.

Only a few counts were recorded for this clone. The chain carries TRBV4-2 and TRBJ2-7; a weak D match, TRBD1 (6 bases). Germline-derived CDR1 and CDR2 are LGHNA and YNFKEQ. This CDR3 region has 16 residues. With 0 bases removed from V and 7 bases from J, the gap between germline ends came to 19 bases. CDR3 sequence reads: CASSQDLGTGSQEQYF. In nucleotides, the CDR3 is TGTGCCAGCAGCCAAGATCTGGGTACAGGGTCGCAGGAGCAGTACTTC.

In nucleotides, the CDR3 is TGCGCCAGCAGCCCGAGGTCAGGGACAGCGGTGAACACTGAAGCTTTCTTT. This gives the protein CASSPRSGTAVNTEAFF. The genes are TRBV5-1 and TRBJ1-1; 7 bases map to TRBD1. The CDR3 runs 17 residues. The junction had 12 bases not matched to a gene; V was cut back by 4 bases and J by 0 bases. CDR1 and CDR2 (germline): SGHRS, YFSETQ.

The rearrangement links TRBV5-1 to TRBJ2-2, with 16 bases aligning to TRBD2. Looked up from germline, CDR1 is SGHRS and CDR2 is YFSETQ. V shed 0 bases, J shed 1 base, and the junction held 6 bases outside the gene matches. There are 20 residues in the CDR3. In nucleotides, the CDR3 is TGCGCCAGCAGCTTGGTCCCCGGGACTAGCGGGAGGGTGAACACCGGGGAGCTGTTTTTT. Its translation: CASSLVPGTSGRVNTGELFF.

This clone appeared once. This sequence joins TRBV7-6 and TRBJ1-2; the D is unclear. The length of the CDR3 is 13 residues. Germline V gene data show CDR1 as SGHVS and CDR2 as FNYEAQ. Trimming took off 3 bases at V and 5 bases at J, with 10 bases between the two ends. The CDR3 nucleotides read TGTGCCAGCAGCTTCAGCCAAGGATATGGCTACACCTTC. Protein product: CASSFSQGYGYTF. The full variable domain, rest sourced from reference TRBV7-6 and TRBJ1-2, is GAGVSQSPRYKVTKRGQDVALRCDPISGHVSLYWYRQALGQGPEFLTYFNYEAQQDKSGLPNDRFSAERPEGSISTLTIQRTEQRDSAMYRCASSFSQGYGYTFGSGTRLTVV.

In this sample, this clone turned up a few times. This chain joins TRBV6-5 and TRBJ1-2, with D possibly matching TRBD1 (6 bases). The CDR3 runs 15 residues. Trimming shortened V by 2 bases and J by 8 bases, and 18 bases separated the two germline ends. Germline CDR1 and CDR2: MNHEY and SVGAGI. CDR3 DNA: TGTGCCAGCAGTTACGATGACAGGAGTGGGAACGGCTACACCTTC. Protein sequence: CASSYDDRSGNGYTF.

The rearrangement joins TRBV29-1 to TRBJ2-1; 9 bases match TRBD2. Germline trimming cut 6 bases from V and 9 bases from J; bases unmatched to any gene: 12. This CDR3 comprises 14 residues. Per the germline V gene, CDR1 is SQVTM and CDR2 is ANQGSEA. This CDR3 is CSVKSSGIIVEQFF. In nucleotides, the CDR3 is TGCAGCGTGAAGTCTAGCGGGATTATTGTTGAGCAGTTCTTC.

This rearrangement joins TRBV6-1 to TRBJ1-1, with TRBD1 as a possible D gene (6 bases). Germline V lookup: CDR1 MNHNS, CDR2 SASEGT. Trimming took off 8 bases at V and 0 bases at J, with 10 bases between the two ends. The CDR3 consists of 13 residues. This CDR3 reads CASYRVMNTEAFF. CDR3 in DNA: TGTGCCAGCTACAGGGTTATGAACACTGAAGCTTTCTTT.

The chain carries TRBV25-1 and TRBJ2-3, with D perhaps assigned TRBD1 or TRBD2 (6 bases each). Germline loops: CDR1 MGHDK, CDR2 SYGVNS. The CDR3 spans 15 residues. V was cut by 5 bases and J by 4 bases, with 16 bases left in between. The CDR3 protein is CASSPTGRRPDTQYF. DNA of the CDR3: TGTGCCAGCAGTCCAACAGGGAGGAGACCAGATACGCAGTATTTT. Looking up the rest from reference TRBV25-1 and TRBJ2-3 gives the full variable domain: EADIYQTPRYLVIGTGKKITLECSQTMGHDKMYWYQQDPGMELHLIHYSYGVNSTEKGDLSSESTVSRIRTEHFPLTLESARPSHTSQYLCASSPTGRRPDTQYFGPGTRLTVL.

This clone was found once. The V and J genes are TRBV19 and TRBJ1-5; D is undetermined. Deletions cut 7 bases from V and 0 bases from J, with 4 bases between. Germline V CDR1 and CDR2: LNHDA, SQIVND (reference sequence). The CDR3 is 12 amino acids. The CDR3 coding sequence is TGTGCCAGTAAGAATAGCAATCAGCCCCAGCATTTT. Its translation is CASKNSNQPQHF.

V is TRBV5-4 and J is TRBJ2-3, with 9 bases aligning to TRBD1. The CDR3 length is 16 residues. J was trimmed by 4 bases and V by 3 bases; bases with no gene match: 9. Germline CDR1 reads SGHNT; CDR2 reads YYREEE (reference sequence). The CDR3: CASSYGQGRPADTQYF. CDR3 coding DNA: TGTGCCAGCAGCTACGGACAGGGGCGGCCCGCAGATACGCAGTATTTT.

The chain recombines TRBV7-6 with TRBJ2-2, with D perhaps TRBD1 (6 bases). Deletions cut 0 bases from V and 6 bases from J, with 20 bases between. This CDR3 contains 18 residues. Germline-derived CDR1 and CDR2 are SGHVS and FNYEAQ. The CDR3 DNA follows: TGTGCCAGCAGCTTAGCCCTTACAGGGAAGGGATTGGCCGGGGAGCTGTTTTTT. This gives the protein CASSLALTGKGLAGELFF.